This TCR beta chain derives from a study of T-cell memory formation after mild COVID-19. Trimming left V 6 bases short and J 8 bases short, with 13 bases between. The CDR3 spans 11 residues. Germline lookup yields CDR1 DFQATT and CDR2 SNEGSKA (reference sequence). TCRdb ran MiXCR on the 5' RACE reads and lists one entry per CDR3 protein. The sample shows 200,000 or so distinct CDR3 sequences, around 9.1% of them seen only once. The clonotype was recovered from a man aged 18 to 35 who had mild COVID-19 (a few samples of this study predate the infection). Cell type and time point are not known. Source material: PBMCs or a T cell subset sorted from them (not recorded which). The J gene is TRBJ1-2, the V gene TRBV20-1; a possible D gene is TRBD1 (6 bases). The CDR3 here is CSAEGGGGYTF. As DNA, the CDR3 is TGCAGTGCAGAGGGGGGGGGCGGCTACACCTTC.